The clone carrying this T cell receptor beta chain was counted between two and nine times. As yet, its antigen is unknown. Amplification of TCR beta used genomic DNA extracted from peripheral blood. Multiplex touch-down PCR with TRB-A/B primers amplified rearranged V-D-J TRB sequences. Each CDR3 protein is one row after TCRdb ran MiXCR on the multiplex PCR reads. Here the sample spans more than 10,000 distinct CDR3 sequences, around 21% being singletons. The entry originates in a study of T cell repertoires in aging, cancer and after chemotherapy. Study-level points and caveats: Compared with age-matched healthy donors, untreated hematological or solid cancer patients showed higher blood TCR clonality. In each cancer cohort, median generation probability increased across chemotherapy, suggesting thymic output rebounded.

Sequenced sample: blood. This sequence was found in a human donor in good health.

The CDR3 DNA reads TGTGCCAGCAGAGAACCCGGTGGCTACACCTTC. It codes for CASREPGGYTF. V is TRBV6-5 and J is TRBJ1-2; no firm D call. Per the germline V gene, CDR1 is MNHEY and CDR2 is SVGAGI. Trimming left V 6 bases short and J 7 bases short, with 9 bases between. The CDR3 consists of 11 residues.